This passage covers 9 T cell receptor beta chains from one sample sequenced in a study of blood T cell repertoires in COVID-19. Profiling relied on immunoSEQ multiplex PCR, and the TCRdb table lists in-frame clones only, not all of them. The sample lists under 150,000 clones; around 80% were seen once. The specimen sequenced was peripheral blood. The origin of the receptors is a man between 65 and 80 years old with acute or convalescent COVID-19.

This clone was picked up a small number of times. J is TRBJ1-2 and V is TRBV28; D not certain. CDR3 size: 15 residues. Germline values: CDR1 MDHEN, CDR2 SYDVKM. With 1 base removed from V and 4 bases from J, the gap between germline ends came to 13 bases. The CDR3 nucleotides are TGTGCCAGCAGTTTATCGCCCTCCCTAGGCTATGGCTACACCTTC. It yields the protein CASSLSPSLGYGYTF.

This sequence joins TRBV27 and TRBJ1-6, with D possibly TRBD1 on 5 matching bases. The V end lost 2 bases, the J end lost 1 base, and 12 bases lay between the germline ends. The CDR3 has 17 amino acids. CDR1 and CDR2 from the germline V gene are MNHEY and SMNVEV (reference sequence). This CDR3 is CASSLGSGGSYNSPLHF. In nucleotides, the CDR3 is TGTGCCAGCAGTTTAGGTTCGGGGGGTTCCTATAATTCACCCCTCCACTTT.

This clone was found many times. This chain uses TRBV9 with TRBJ1-1, with 7 bases lining up with TRBD1. The CDR3 loop spans 14 amino acids. Germline CDR1 is SGDLS and CDR2 is YYNGEE. After removal of 4 bases from V and 5 bases from J, the junction contained 8 bases not matched to a gene. DNA of the CDR3: TGTGCCAGCAGCTTAAGGGGGCGCGGGACTGAAGCTTTCTTT. It codes for CASSLRGRGTEAFF. Combining the CDR3 with reference TRBV9 and TRBJ1-1 gives the whole variable domain DSGVTQTPKHLITATGQRVTLRCSPRSGDLSVYWYQQSLDQGLQFLIQYYNGEERAKGNILERFSAQQFPDLHSELNLSSLELGDSALYFCASSLRGRGTEAFFGQGTRLTVV.

The V call is TRBV18, the J call TRBJ1-1; D call uncertain. The germline CDR1 and CDR2 sequences are KGHSH and LQKENI. Trimming removed 6 bases at V and 6 bases at J, with 20 bases between. The CDR3 runs to 15 residues. The CDR3 region is CASSHSPTSGPEAFF. CDR3 DNA: TGTGCCAGCTCGCACTCGCCGACTTCCGGTCCTGAAGCTTTCTTT. The full variable domain, its missing parts supplied by reference TRBV18 and TRBJ1-1, is NAGVMQNPRHLVRRRGQEARLRCSPMKGHSHVYWYRQLPEEGLKFMVYLQKENIIDESGMPKERFSAEFPKEGPSILRIQQVVRGDSAAYFCASSHSPTSGPEAFFGQGTRLTVV.

V is TRBV27 and J is TRBJ1-2; 10 bases agree with TRBD1. The CDR3 contains 14 residues. CDR1 is MNHEY and CDR2 is SMNVEV in the germline V gene (reference sequence). V dropped 4 bases and J dropped 2; count of bases not matched to a gene: 1. In nucleotides, the CDR3 is TGTGCCAGCAGTTGGGACAGGGGAAACTATGGCTACACCTTC. Encoded protein: CASSWDRGNYGYTF.

This clone was detected a few times. The chain is built from TRBV5-1 and TRBJ1-2, with D uncertain. The V end lost 2 bases, the J end lost 1 base, and 6 bases lay between the germline ends. The CDR3 has 13 amino acids. The V gene's germline CDR1 is SGHRS and CDR2 YFSETQ. CDR3 DNA: TGCGCCAGCAGCTTAGGAGATAACTATGGCTACACCTTC. As protein: CASSLGDNYGYTF.

The chain has TRBV19 and TRBJ1-6, with a tentative D call TRBD1 (6 bases). The ends were cut back, 6 bases at V and 6 bases at J, with 6 bases in the middle. Germline V CDR1 and CDR2: LNHDA, SQIVND (reference sequence). The CDR3 loop spans 12 amino acids. CDR3: CASRDSNSPLHF. The CDR3 nucleotides read TGTGCCAGTAGGGACAGTAATTCACCCCTCCACTTT.

This chain uses TRBV28 with TRBJ1-1; weak D call: TRBD1 (6 bases). Trimming shortened V by 6 bases and J by 7 bases, and 18 bases separated the two germline ends. CDR1 is MDHEN, CDR2 SYDVKM, per germline. This CDR3 has 14 residues. The CDR3 DNA reads as TGTGCCAGCAGCCTCACCGGGGGGCATGGTGAAGCTTTCTTT. It is translated as CASSLTGGHGEAFF. Together with reference TRBV28 and TRBJ1-1, the CDR3 gives the full variable domain: DVKVTQSSRYLVKRTGEKVFLECVQDMDHENMFWYRQDPGLGLRLIYFSYDVKMKEKGDIPEGYSVSREKKERFSLILESASTNQTSMYLCASSLTGGHGEAFFGQGTRLTVV.

The chain recombines TRBV28 with TRBJ1-2, with D possibly matching TRBD1 (5 bases). The germline V gene has CDR1 MDHEN and CDR2 SYDVKM. Trimming left V 8 bases short and J 8 bases short, with 18 bases between. The CDR3 has 13 residues. CDR3 bases: TGTGCCAGCCTGAGGGGAGGGAGTAGGGGCTACACCTTC. It translates to CASLRGGSRGYTF.